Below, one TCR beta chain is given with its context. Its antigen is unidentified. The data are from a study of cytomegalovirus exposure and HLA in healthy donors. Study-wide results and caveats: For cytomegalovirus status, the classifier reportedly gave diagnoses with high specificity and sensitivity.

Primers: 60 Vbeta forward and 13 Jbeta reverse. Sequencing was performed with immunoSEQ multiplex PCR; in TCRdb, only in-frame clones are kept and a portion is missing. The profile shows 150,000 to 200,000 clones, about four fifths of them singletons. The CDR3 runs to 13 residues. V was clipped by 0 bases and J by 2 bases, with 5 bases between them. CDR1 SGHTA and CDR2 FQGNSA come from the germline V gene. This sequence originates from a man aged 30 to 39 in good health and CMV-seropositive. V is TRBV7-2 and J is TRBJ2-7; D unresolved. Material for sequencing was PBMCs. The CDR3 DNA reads TGTGCCAGCAGCTTAGCCGGTACCTACGAGCAGTACTTC. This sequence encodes CASSLAGTYEQYF. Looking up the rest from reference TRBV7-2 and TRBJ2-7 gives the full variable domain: GAGVSQSPSNKVTEKGKDVELRCDPISGHTALYWYRQSLGQGLEFLIYFQGNSAPDKSGLPSDRFSAERTGGSVSTLTIQRTQQEDSAVYLCASSLAGTYEQYFGPGTRLTVT.